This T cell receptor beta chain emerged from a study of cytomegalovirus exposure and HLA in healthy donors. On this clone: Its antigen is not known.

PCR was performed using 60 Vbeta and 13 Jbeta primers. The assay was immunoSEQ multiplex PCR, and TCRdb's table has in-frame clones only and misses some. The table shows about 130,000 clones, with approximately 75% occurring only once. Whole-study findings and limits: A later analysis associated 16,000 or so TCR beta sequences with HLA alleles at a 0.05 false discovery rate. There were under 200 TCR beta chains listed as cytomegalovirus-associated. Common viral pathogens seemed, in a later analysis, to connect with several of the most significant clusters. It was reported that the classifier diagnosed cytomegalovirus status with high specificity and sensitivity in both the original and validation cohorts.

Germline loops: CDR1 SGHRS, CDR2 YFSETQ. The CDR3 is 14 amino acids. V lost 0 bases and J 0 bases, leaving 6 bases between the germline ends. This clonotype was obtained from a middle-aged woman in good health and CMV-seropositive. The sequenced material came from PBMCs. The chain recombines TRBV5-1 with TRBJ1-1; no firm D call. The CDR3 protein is CASSLVGLNTEAFF. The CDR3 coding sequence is TGCGCCAGCAGCTTGGTCGGTTTGAACACTGAAGCTTTCTTT.